This T cell receptor beta chain stems from a study of OX40 agonist ivuxolimab in advanced cancers. CDR3 length equals 15 residues. Germline CDR1 is LNHDA and CDR2 is SQIVND (reference sequence). V gave up 5 bases and J gave up 4 bases, with 17 bases separating them. Assay used: immunoSEQ multiplex PCR; TCRdb lists only in-frame clones, some missing. This table holds nearly 20,000 clones, approximately 83% found once. Points from the study as a whole: CD8+ T cells were the subset that, on average, had more expanded clones than CD4+.

Points on this clone: What it binds is unknown.

The sequence came from an adult with an advanced solid tumor such as melanoma, head and neck, liver or kidney cancer. This specimen consisted of CD4+ or CD8+ T cells sorted from blood, obtained in a trial of the OX40 agonist ivuxolimab. J is TRBJ1-2 and V is TRBV19, with D unclear. DNA for the CDR3: TGTGCCAGTAGTCCCTCTCTTGGGGTTGCCTATGGCTACACCTTC. As protein: CASSPSLGVAYGYTF.